One sample yielded the 28 T cell receptor beta chains listed below, sequenced in a study of control samples from healthy donors and cancer patients. Libraries were prepared by immunoSEQ multiplex PCR; TCRdb keeps only in-frame clonotypes and omits some of them. The sample yields roughly 55,000 clones, 88% seen once. The specimen was blood. The receptors here all came from a middle-aged man in good health.

This chain connects TRBV28 to TRBJ1-1; TRBD1 matches at 12 bases. The length of the CDR3 is 15 residues. V gave up 6 bases and J gave up 7 bases; unmatched junction bases: 9. Per germline, CDR1 MDHEN and CDR2 SYDVKM. This CDR3 reads CASSRPGTGGSEAFF. CDR3 coding DNA: TGTGCCAGCAGCCGTCCCGGGACAGGGGGCAGTGAAGCTTTCTTT. The full variable domain, completed using reference TRBV28 and TRBJ1-1, is DVKVTQSSRYLVKRTGEKVFLECVQDMDHENMFWYRQDPGLGLRLIYFSYDVKMKEKGDIPEGYSVSREKKERFSLILESASTNQTSMYLCASSRPGTGGSEAFFGQGTRLTVV.

CDR3 DNA: TGCGCCAGCAGCCTCGGCGGGGCCGGGGGAGATACGCAGTATTTT. It translates to CASSLGGAGGDTQYF. V usage is TRBV5-1 and J usage is TRBJ2-3; D may be TRBD2 (6 bases). CDR1 and CDR2 (germline): SGHRS, YFSETQ. The length of the CDR3 is 15 residues. Trimming took 4 bases from V and 5 from J, leaving 17 bases between them. Complete variable domain (other parts from reference TRBV5-1 and TRBJ2-3): KAGVTQTPRYLIKTRGQQVTLSCSPISGHRSVSWYQQTPGQGLQFLFEYFSETQRNKGNFPGRFSGRQFSNSRSEMNVSTLELGDSALYLCASSLGGAGGDTQYFGPGTRLTVL.

With respect to this clone: The same CDR3 can be traced to other DNA sequences in this sample. The chain joins TRBV7-9 to TRBJ1-2, with TRBD1 matching 8 bases. The length of the CDR3 is 16 residues. V gave up 6 bases and J gave up 5 bases; unmatched junction bases: 14. From germline, CDR1 is SEHNR and CDR2 FQNEAQ (reference sequence). The CDR3: CASSTGQGMARYGYTF. CDR3 nucleotides: TGTGCCAGCAGTACAGGACAGGGAATGGCGCGTTATGGCTACACCTTC.

This clone occurred a few times. The CDR3 spells CASGLGGPDTEAFF. Written as DNA, the CDR3 is TGCGCCAGCGGGCTAGGGGGGCCGGACACTGAAGCTTTCTTT. This sequence joins TRBV5-1 and TRBJ1-1; tentatively, D is TRBD1 (6 bases). The germline V and J ends were trimmed by 7 bases and 3 bases, with 16 bases remaining between them. The CDR3 is 14 residues long. Germline-derived CDR1 and CDR2 are SGHRS and YFSETQ.

V and J are TRBV19 and TRBJ1-2, with D possibly TRBD1 on 5 matching bases. The germline gives CDR1 LNHDA, CDR2 SQIVND (reference sequence). The V end lost 5 bases, the J end lost 11 bases, and 12 bases lay between the germline ends. The length of the CDR3 is 11 residues. The CDR3 nucleotides are TGTGCCAGTAGTGGGGCCAGGGCATACACCTTC. It yields the protein CASSGARAYTF.

The rearrangement uses TRBV9 and TRBJ2-7, with 7 bases aligning to TRBD2. Trimming cost V 0 bases and J 0 bases; bases outside gene matches: 6. Germline lookup yields CDR1 SGDLS and CDR2 YYNGEE. This CDR3 is built from 16 residues. In DNA form, the CDR3 reads TGTGCCAGCAGCGTAGGATGGGGGGAGGGCTCCTACGAGCAGTACTTC. It translates to CASSVGWGEGSYEQYF.

The V gene is TRBV9, the J gene TRBJ2-1; D is unresolved. The CDR3 has 17 residues. CDR1 and CDR2 from the germline V gene are SGDLS and YYNGEE. Trimming shortened V by 7 bases and J by 0 bases, and 20 bases separated the two germline ends. CDR3 loop: CASGLERVHSSYNEQFF. CDR3 DNA sequence: TGTGCCAGCGGTCTTGAGAGAGTCCACAGCTCCTACAATGAGCAGTTCTTC. Complete variable domain (other parts from reference TRBV9 and TRBJ2-1): DSGVTQTPKHLITATGQRVTLRCSPRSGDLSVYWYQQSLDQGLQFLIQYYNGEERAKGNILERFSAQQFPDLHSELNLSSLELGDSALYFCASGLERVHSSYNEQFFGPGTRLTVL.

The chain combines TRBV12-3 or TRBV12-4 with TRBJ1-1; a possible D gene is TRBD1 (5 bases). The CDR3 extends over 13 amino acids. Trimming took 3 bases from V and 7 from J, leaving 12 bases between them. CDR3 nucleotides: TGTGCCAGCAGTTTCGCGGGGCTCGGTGAAGCTTTCTTT. Translated: CASSFAGLGEAFF.

This clone was picked up one time. The chain uses TRBV2 and TRBJ1-2; the match to TRBD1 covers 8 bases. Trimming removed 3 bases from V and 7 bases from J; junction bases left unmatched: 7. Germline CDR1 and CDR2: SNHLY and FYNNEI. This CDR3 has 14 amino acids. Here the CDR3 reads CASSDAGGLGGYTF. The CDR3 coding sequence is TGTGCCAGCAGTGACGCAGGGGGCCTAGGTGGCTACACCTTC.

The V gene is TRBV6-1, the J gene TRBJ2-1, with 7 bases fitting TRBD2. Looked up from germline, CDR1 is MNHNS and CDR2 is SASEGT. The CDR3 loop spans 14 amino acids. Germline trimming cut 2 bases from V and 5 bases from J; bases unmatched to any gene: 3. CDR3 sequence: CASSEFLADNEQFF. In DNA form, the CDR3 reads TGTGCCAGCAGTGAATTCCTAGCGGACAATGAGCAGTTCTTC.

The table lists this clone with a few counts. V usage is TRBV29-1 and J usage is TRBJ2-1; TRBD1 is a possible D gene (5 bases). This CDR3 has 14 amino acids. The germline V gene has CDR1 SQVTM and CDR2 ANQGSEA. Deletions cut 3 bases from V and 7 bases from J, with 16 bases between. CDR3 sequence: CSVEIPRQGNEQFF. The CDR3 nucleotides are TGCAGCGTTGAGATTCCCCGGCAGGGAAATGAGCAGTTCTTC.

This clone was seen once. The V call is TRBV2, the J call TRBJ2-2, with D possibly matching TRBD1 (6 bases). Per the germline V gene, CDR1 is SNHLY and CDR2 is FYNNEI. CDR3 length: 14 amino acids. V lost 6 bases to trimming and J lost 11 bases, with 19 bases between them. Here the CDR3 reads CASRARGQTLELFF. CDR3 coding DNA: TGTGCCAGCAGGGCCCGTGGACAGACCCTAGAGCTGTTTTTT.

This clone was observed a few times. The chain carries TRBV5-1 and TRBJ1-1, with a tentative D call TRBD1 (5 bases). Germline V gives CDR1 SGHRS, CDR2 YFSETQ. The CDR3 runs 14 residues. V was pared by 4 bases and J by 2 bases, with 12 bases between. The CDR3 coding sequence is TGCGCCAGCAGCGAGGGACCGACTAACACTGAAGCTTTCTTT. Its protein is CASSEGPTNTEAFF.

This clone was seen just once. The CDR3 nucleotides are TGCAGCGTTGAAGGGGGACTCCGGAATGCAGAGCAGTTCTTC. It yields the protein CSVEGGLRNAEQFF. The chain has TRBV29-1 and TRBJ2-1; TRBD2 is a possible D gene (6 bases). The length of the CDR3 is 14 residues. The germline V and J ends were trimmed by 1 base and 10 bases, with 17 bases remaining between them. Germline V gives CDR1 SQVTM, CDR2 ANQGSEA.

The V gene is TRBV29-1, the J gene TRBJ2-2, with 9 bases fitting TRBD2. CDR3 length: 18 residues. The J segment lost 4 bases and the V segment lost 4 bases, leaving 16 bases of the junction unmatched. Germline CDR1 SQVTM, CDR2 ANQGSEA. The CDR3 region is CSVGMTSGAGGSTGELFF. As DNA, the CDR3 is TGCAGCGTTGGGATGACCTCGGGGGCGGGAGGGTCCACCGGGGAGCTGTTTTTT.

By sample fraction, this clone is medium-sized. The CDR3 coding sequence is TGTGCCAGCAGCTTTTCAGAGGGTTCAGGCAATGAGCAGTTCTTC. Residues: CASSFSEGSGNEQFF. The rearrangement links TRBV7-9 to TRBJ2-1; D might be TRBD2 (5 bases). Germline-derived CDR1 and CDR2 are SEHNR and FQNEAQ (reference sequence). The CDR3 spans 15 residues. Trimming left V 3 bases short and J 6 bases short, with 15 bases between.

The V call is TRBV9, the J call TRBJ2-1; D gene ambiguous. The length of the CDR3 is 15 residues. The V gene's germline CDR1 is SGDLS and CDR2 YYNGEE. V dropped 1 base and J dropped 4 bases, with 12 bases sitting between them. CDR3 DNA: TGTGCCAGCAGCGTATCAGCTTTTGATTACAATGAGCAGTTCTTC. Its protein is CASSVSAFDYNEQFF.

A few counts support this clone. The J gene is TRBJ2-7, the V gene TRBV5-1, with 9 bases aligning to TRBD2. With 5 bases clipped from V and 7 bases from J, the junction kept 16 bases outside the gene matches. The CDR3 is 16 amino acids. Looked up from germline, CDR1 is SGHRS and CDR2 is YFSETQ. CDR3 sequence reads: CASSYSGLAGSGEQYF. The CDR3 nucleotides are TGCGCCAGCAGTTACTCCGGTCTAGCGGGATCGGGGGAGCAGTACTTC.

V gene TRBV2 combines with J gene TRBJ1-5; D call uncertain. V was trimmed by 7 bases and J by 7 bases, leaving 11 bases between them. Looked up from germline, CDR1 is SNHLY and CDR2 is FYNNEI. This CDR3 has 12 amino acids. As DNA, the CDR3 is TGTGCCAGCAAGGGAGGGAACCAGCCCCAGCATTTT. Its translation is CASKGGNQPQHF.

The rearrangement uses TRBV18 and TRBJ2-5; 10 bases align to TRBD1. Germline V gives CDR1 KGHSH, CDR2 LQKENI. The V segment lost 1 base and the J segment 5 bases; nucleotides outside the gene matches: 10. CDR3 size: 17 residues. CDR3 coding DNA: TGTGCCAGCTCACCACGTCCAGGGACAGGGGCTGGGGAGACCCAGTACTTC. Residues: CASSPRPGTGAGETQYF.

V usage is TRBV5-6 and J usage is TRBJ2-2; 9 bases fit TRBD2. CDR3 length: 15 residues. CDR1 SGHDT and CDR2 YYEEEE come from the germline V gene. The V segment lost 2 bases and the J segment 4 bases; nucleotides outside the gene matches: 3. The chain's CDR3 is CASSFSGRGTGELFF. The DNA for the CDR3 is TGTGCCAGCAGCTTTAGCGGGAGAGGCACCGGGGAGCTGTTTTTT.

V is TRBV27 and J is TRBJ2-1; D may match TRBD1 or TRBD2 (5 bases each). Between the trimmed V and J ends, which lost 5 bases and 8 bases, there was a span of 19 bases. Germline assignment: CDR1 MNHEY and CDR2 SMNVEV (reference sequence). There are 15 residues in the CDR3. CDR3 DNA sequence: TGTGCCAGCAGTCGACCCGGGACCCCAAGGGATGAGCAGTTCTTC. Amino acid sequence: CASSRPGTPRDEQFF.

The chain has TRBV5-1 and TRBJ1-1, with D possibly being TRBD1 (5 bases). The CDR3 has 13 amino acids. Trimming took 5 bases from V and 5 from J, leaving 13 bases between them. CDR1 and CDR2 (germline): SGHRS, YFSETQ. CDR3 sequence: CASSSGRGTEAFF. In DNA form, the CDR3 reads TGCGCCAGCAGTTCGGGACGTGGAACTGAAGCTTTCTTT.

The V and J genes are TRBV28 and TRBJ1-5, with D hard to call. V was cut by 3 bases and J by 5 bases, with 17 bases left in between. The CDR3 is 16 residues long. Germline CDR1 reads MDHEN; CDR2 reads SYDVKM. Here the CDR3 reads CASSFIEATDDQPQHF. The CDR3 coding sequence is TGTGCCAGCAGTTTCATAGAAGCTACCGACGATCAGCCCCAGCATTTT.

This rearrangement joins TRBV7-6 to TRBJ2-5, with no clear D. The length of the CDR3 is 15 residues. Trimming stripped 1 base from V and 1 base from J, with 10 bases between. The V gene's germline CDR1 is SGHVS and CDR2 FNYEAQ. The CDR3 coding sequence is TGTGCCAGCAGCTTAGTTGGCAGAAGCCAAGAGACCCAGTACTTC. Amino acid sequence: CASSLVGRSQETQYF. Filled out from reference TRBV7-6 and TRBJ2-5, the complete variable domain reads GAGVSQSPRYKVTKRGQDVALRCDPISGHVSLYWYRQALGQGPEFLTYFNYEAQQDKSGLPNDRFSAERPEGSISTLTIQRTEQRDSAMYRCASSLVGRSQETQYFGPGTRLLVL.

The V gene is TRBV29-1, the J gene TRBJ2-7; 7 bases are a match to TRBD2. The CDR3 extends over 15 amino acids. CDR1 is SQVTM, CDR2 ANQGSEA, per germline. V was clipped by 1 base and J by 1 base; unmatched bases: 7. Here the CDR3 reads CSVEVETSVSYEQYF. CDR3 sequence (DNA): TGCAGCGTTGAAGTCGAAACTAGCGTTTCCTACGAGCAGTACTTC.

The chain combines TRBV19 with TRBJ1-5, with D perhaps matching TRBD1 (5 bases). The CDR3 is 13 residues long. The germline V and J ends were trimmed by 8 bases and 6 bases, with 14 bases remaining between them. CDR1 and CDR2 (germline): LNHDA, SQIVND (reference sequence). CDR3: CASRDPRGQPQHF. The CDR3 bases are TGTGCCAGTCGTGACCCTAGGGGTCAGCCCCAGCATTTT. Looking up the rest from reference TRBV19 and TRBJ1-5 gives the full variable domain: DGGITQSPKYLFRKEGQNVTLSCEQNLNHDAMYWYRQDPGQGLRLIYYSQIVNDFQKGDIAEGYSVSREKKESFPLTVTSAQKNPTAFYLCASRDPRGQPQHFGDGTRLSIL.

The J gene is TRBJ2-1, the V gene TRBV5-1; D gene ambiguous. V dropped 0 bases and J dropped 11 bases, with 9 bases sitting between them. CDR1 and CDR2 from the germline V gene are SGHRS and YFSETQ. This CDR3 contains 12 residues. CDR3 nucleotide sequence: TGCGCCAGCAGCTTGGGGGTTGGAAAGCAGTTCTTC. Translated: CASSLGVGKQFF.